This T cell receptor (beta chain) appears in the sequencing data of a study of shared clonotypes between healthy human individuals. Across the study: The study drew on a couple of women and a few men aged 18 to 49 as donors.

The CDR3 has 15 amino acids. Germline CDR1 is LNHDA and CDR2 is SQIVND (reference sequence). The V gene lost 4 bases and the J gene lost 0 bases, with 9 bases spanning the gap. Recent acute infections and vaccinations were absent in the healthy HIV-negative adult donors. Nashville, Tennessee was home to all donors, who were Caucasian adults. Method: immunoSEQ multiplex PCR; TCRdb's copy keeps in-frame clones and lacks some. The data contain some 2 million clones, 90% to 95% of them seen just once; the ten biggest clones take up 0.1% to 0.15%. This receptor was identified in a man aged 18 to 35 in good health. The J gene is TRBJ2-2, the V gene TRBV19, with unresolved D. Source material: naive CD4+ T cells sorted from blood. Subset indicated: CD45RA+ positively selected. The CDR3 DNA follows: TGTGCCAGTAGTAAGGGTTCCGCGAACACCGGGGAGCTGTTTTTT. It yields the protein CASSKGSANTGELFF.